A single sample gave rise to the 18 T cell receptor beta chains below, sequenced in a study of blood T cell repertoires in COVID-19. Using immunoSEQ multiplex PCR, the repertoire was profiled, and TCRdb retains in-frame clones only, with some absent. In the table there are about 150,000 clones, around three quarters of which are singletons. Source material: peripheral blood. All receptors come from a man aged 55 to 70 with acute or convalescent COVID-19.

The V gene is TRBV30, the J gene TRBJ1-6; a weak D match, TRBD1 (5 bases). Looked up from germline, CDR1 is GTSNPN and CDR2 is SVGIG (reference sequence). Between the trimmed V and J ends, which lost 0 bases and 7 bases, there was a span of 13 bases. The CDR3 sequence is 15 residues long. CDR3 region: CAWSVGAVVNSPLHF. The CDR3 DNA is TGTGCCTGGAGTGTAGGGGCCGTTGTCAATTCACCCCTCCACTTT.

The CDR3 region is CASSPLGRSNYGYTF. In DNA form, the CDR3 reads TGTGCCAGCAGCCCCTTGGGCAGAAGTAACTATGGCTACACCTTC. The chain joins TRBV28 to TRBJ1-2; D remains ambiguous. CDR3 length: 15 amino acids. The germline gives CDR1 MDHEN, CDR2 SYDVKM. Trimming left V 6 bases short and J 1 base short, with 15 bases between.

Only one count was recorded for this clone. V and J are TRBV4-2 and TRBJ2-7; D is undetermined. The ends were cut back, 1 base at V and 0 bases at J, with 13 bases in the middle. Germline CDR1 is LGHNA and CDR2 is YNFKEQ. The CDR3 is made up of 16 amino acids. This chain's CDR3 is CASSQGHAGSSYEQYF. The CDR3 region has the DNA TGTGCCAGCAGCCAAGGTCACGCAGGTAGCTCCTACGAGCAGTACTTC.

Written as DNA, the CDR3 is TGCGCCAGCAGCCACGAAGGAGTTCAGTACTTC. Amino acid sequence: CASSHEGVQYF. V and J are TRBV4-1 and TRBJ2-7; D uncertain. V was shortened by 3 bases and J by 10 bases, with 10 bases between the two germline ends. The CDR3 is 11 amino acids. The germline V gene has CDR1 MGHRA and CDR2 YSYEKL.

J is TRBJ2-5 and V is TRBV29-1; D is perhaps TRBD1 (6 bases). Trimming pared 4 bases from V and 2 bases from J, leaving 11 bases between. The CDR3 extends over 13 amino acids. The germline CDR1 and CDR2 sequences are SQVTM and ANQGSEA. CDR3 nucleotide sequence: TGCAGCGTTGGGACAGATTATCAAGAGACCCAGTACTTC. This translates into CSVGTDYQETQYF.

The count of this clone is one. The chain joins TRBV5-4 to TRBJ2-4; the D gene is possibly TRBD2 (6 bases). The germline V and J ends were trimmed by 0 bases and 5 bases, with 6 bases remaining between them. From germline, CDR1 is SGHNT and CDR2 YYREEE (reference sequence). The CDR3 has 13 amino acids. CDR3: CASSLAGENIQYF. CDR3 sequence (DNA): TGTGCCAGCAGCTTGGCGGGGGAAAACATTCAGTACTTC.

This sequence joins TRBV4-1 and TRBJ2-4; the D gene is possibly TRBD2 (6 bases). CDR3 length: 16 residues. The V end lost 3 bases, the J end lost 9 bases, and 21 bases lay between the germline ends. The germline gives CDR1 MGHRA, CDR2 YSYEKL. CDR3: CASSQESGLTGGIQYF. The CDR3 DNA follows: TGCGCCAGCAGCCAGGAGTCGGGACTCACTGGGGGCATTCAGTACTTC.

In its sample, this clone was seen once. The CDR3 region is CASSPGTGVLRSYNEQFF. For the CDR3, the DNA is TGTGCCAGCAGCCCCGGGACAGGGGTATTAAGGTCCTACAATGAGCAGTTCTTC. The chain recombines TRBV27 with TRBJ2-1; TRBD1 matches 10 bases. Germline V CDR1 and CDR2: MNHEY, SMNVEV (reference sequence). Unmatched junction bases numbered 12, after V lost 6 bases and J lost 1 base. The CDR3 covers 18 residues.

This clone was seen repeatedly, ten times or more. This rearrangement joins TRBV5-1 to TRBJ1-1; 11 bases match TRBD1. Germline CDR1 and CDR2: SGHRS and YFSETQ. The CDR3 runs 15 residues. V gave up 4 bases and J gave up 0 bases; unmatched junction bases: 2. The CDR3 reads CASSGTGGMNTEAFF. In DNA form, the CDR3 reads TGCGCCAGCAGCGGGACAGGGGGGATGAACACTGAAGCTTTCTTT.

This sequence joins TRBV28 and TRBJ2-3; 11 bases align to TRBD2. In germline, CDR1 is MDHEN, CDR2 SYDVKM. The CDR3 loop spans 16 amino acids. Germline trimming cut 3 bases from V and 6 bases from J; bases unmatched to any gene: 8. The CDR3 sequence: CASSFLLAGGPDTQYF. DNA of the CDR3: TGTGCCAGCAGTTTTCTTTTAGCGGGAGGGCCCGATACGCAGTATTTT.

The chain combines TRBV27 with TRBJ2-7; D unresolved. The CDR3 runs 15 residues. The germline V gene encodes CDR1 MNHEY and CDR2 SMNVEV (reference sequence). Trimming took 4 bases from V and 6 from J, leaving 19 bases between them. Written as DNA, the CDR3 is TGTGCCAGCAGTTCTCTCGGAGTAGCAGTCGGCGAGCAGTACTTC. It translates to CASSSLGVAVGEQYF.

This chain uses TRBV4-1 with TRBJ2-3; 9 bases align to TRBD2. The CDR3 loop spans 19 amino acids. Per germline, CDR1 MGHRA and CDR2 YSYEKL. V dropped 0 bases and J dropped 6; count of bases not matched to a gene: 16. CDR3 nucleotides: TGCGCCAGCAGCCAAGACTCTTCCCCCAGGGCGGGAGGGCCCGATACGCAGTATTTT. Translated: CASSQDSSPRAGGPDTQYF.

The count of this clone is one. The CDR3 spells CASKREGPVSDTQYF. The DNA for the CDR3 is TGTGCCAGTAAGCGGGAGGGCCCCGTCTCAGATACGCAGTATTTT. The V gene is TRBV19, the J gene TRBJ2-3; 10 nucleotides line up with TRBD2. Germline V gene lookup returns CDR1 LNHDA and CDR2 SQIVND (reference sequence). This CDR3 spans 15 amino acids. Trimming removed 7 bases from V and 4 bases from J; junction bases left unmatched: 8.

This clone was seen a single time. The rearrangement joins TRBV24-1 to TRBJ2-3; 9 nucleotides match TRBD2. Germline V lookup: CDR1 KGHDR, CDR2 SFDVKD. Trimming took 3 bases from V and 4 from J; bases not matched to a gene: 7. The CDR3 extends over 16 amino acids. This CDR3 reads CATSDSSGSRPDTQYF. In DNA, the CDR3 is TGTGCCACCAGTGATAGTAGCGGGAGTAGGCCAGATACGCAGTATTTT.

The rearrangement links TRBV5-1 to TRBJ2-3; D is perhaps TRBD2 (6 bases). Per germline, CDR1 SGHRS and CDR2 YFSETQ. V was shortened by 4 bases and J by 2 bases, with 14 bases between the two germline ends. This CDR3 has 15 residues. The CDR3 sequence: CASSTGLSHTDTQYF. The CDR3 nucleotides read TGCGCCAGCAGCACCGGACTATCACACACAGATACGCAGTATTTT.

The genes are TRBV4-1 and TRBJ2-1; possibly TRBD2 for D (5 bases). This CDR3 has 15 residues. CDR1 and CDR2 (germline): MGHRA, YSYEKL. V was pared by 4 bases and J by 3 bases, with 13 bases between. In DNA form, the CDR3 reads TGCGCCAGCAGCCCGAGGGTCCCTCTCTACAATGAGCAGTTCTTC. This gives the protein CASSPRVPLYNEQFF.

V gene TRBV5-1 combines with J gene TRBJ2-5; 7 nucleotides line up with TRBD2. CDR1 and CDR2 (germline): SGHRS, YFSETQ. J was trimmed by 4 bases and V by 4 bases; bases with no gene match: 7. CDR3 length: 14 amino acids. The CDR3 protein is CASSASGSRETQYF. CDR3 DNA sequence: TGCGCCAGCAGCGCTAGCGGTTCACGAGAGACCCAGTACTTC. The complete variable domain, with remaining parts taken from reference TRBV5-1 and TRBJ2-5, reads KAGVTQTPRYLIKTRGQQVTLSCSPISGHRSVSWYQQTPGQGLQFLFEYFSETQRNKGNFPGRFSGRQFSNSRSEMNVSTLELGDSALYLCASSASGSRETQYFGPGTRLLVL.

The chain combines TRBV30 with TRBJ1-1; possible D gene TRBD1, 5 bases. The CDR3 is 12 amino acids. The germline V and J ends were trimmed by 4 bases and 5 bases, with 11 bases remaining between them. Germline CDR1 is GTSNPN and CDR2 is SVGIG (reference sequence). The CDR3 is CAWKGSGTEAFF. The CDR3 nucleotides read TGTGCCTGGAAGGGGTCAGGGACTGAAGCTTTCTTT.